Below, one T cell receptor (beta chain) is given with its context. This record comes from a study of blood T cell repertoires in COVID-19. Patients from Seattle were sampled longitudinally, starting during active infection. V lost 2 bases to trimming and J lost 3 bases, with 8 bases between them. CDR1 is MNHNY, CDR2 SVGAGI, per germline (reference sequence). The CDR3 is 13 amino acids. Measured with immunoSEQ multiplex PCR; TCRdb has only the in-frame clones, and not every one. This sample has 400,000 or so clones, with 70% to 90% found just once. This TCR was sampled from a man aged 18 to 30 with COVID-19, enrolled during active disease. The sample was peripheral blood. The chain has TRBV6-6 and TRBJ2-7; tentative D call: TRBD2 (6 bases). The CDR3 bases are TGTGCCAGCAGTTACGTGGAGGGCTACGAGCAGTACTTC. This gives the protein CASSYVEGYEQYF.